This TCR beta chain emerged from a study of beta chain features in type 1 diabetes. Overall study findings and caveats: Across all four CD4+ subsets, people with type 1 diabetes showed modestly shorter TCRB CDR3s. Comparison showed that naive, central memory and Treg TCRB repertoires appeared more similar among patients than among healthy donors.

Sort purity for all populations was recorded as exceeding 98%. With V trimmed by 6 bases and J by 5 bases, 7 bases remained unmatched. Germline V gene sequence: CDR1 KGHSH, CDR2 LQKENI. The length of the CDR3 is 14 residues. Since all of the isolated RNA was reverse transcribed, expressed TCRB transcripts were what got sequenced. The read count averaged about 3.57 million across naive, central memory and regulatory T cell samples. Profiling relied on immunoSEQ multiplex PCR, and the TCRdb table lists in-frame clones only, not all of them. The sample carries 200,000 to 250,000 clones, roughly 14% recorded once. This clone came up a few times. Its antigen is still unknown.

The sequence came from a man between 25 and 39 years old with type 1 diabetes. What was sequenced was naive CD4+ T cells from blood. J is TRBJ1-1 and V is TRBV18, with TRBD1 identical over 9 bases. CDR3: CASSSGQGETEAFF. CDR3 sequence (DNA): TGTGCCAGCTCCTCGGGACAGGGTGAGACTGAAGCTTTCTTT. Supplemented by reference TRBV18 and TRBJ1-1, the full variable domain reads NAGVMQNPRHLVRRRGQEARLRCSPMKGHSHVYWYRQLPEEGLKFMVYLQKENIIDESGMPKERFSAEFPKEGPSILRIQQVVRGDSAAYFCASSSGQGETEAFFGQGTRLTVV.